Listed here are 5 T cell receptor beta chains from one sample, sequenced in a study of identical twins' blood T cells. TCRdb processed the 5' RACE reads anew with MiXCR; each CDR3 protein has one entry. Among fewer than 450,000 distinct CDR3 sequences listed, around 30% were seen once. Sequenced material: PBMCs. The source of these receptors is a woman aged 18-49 years in good health.

As regards this clonotype: A junction boundary mismatches the germline segment, possibly from a read error. The V gene is TRBV5-1, the J gene TRBJ2-3, with D hard to call. Germline V lookup: CDR1 SGHRS, CDR2 YFSETQ. The CDR3 runs 14 residues. The CDR3 reads CASSPPAVPDTHYF. In DNA, the CDR3 is TGCGCCAGCAGCCCGCCTGCGGTTCCAGATACGCATTATTTT.

Note on this clonotype: Germline and junction disagree at one end, which may indicate a read error. CDR3 sequence (DNA): TGCGGTGCCCGGAGGTGGTACAATGAGCAGTTCTTC. This gives the protein CGARRWYNEQFF. The rearrangement joins TRBV20-1 to TRBJ2-1; D is possibly TRBD2 (5 bases). The CDR3 contains 12 residues. Germline CDR1 DFQATT, CDR2 SNEGSKA (reference sequence).

This clonotype was recorded at least ten times. V and J are TRBV14 and TRBJ1-2; 10 bases match TRBD1. Germline V gives CDR1 SGHDN, CDR2 FVKESK. J was trimmed by 0 bases and V by 0 bases; bases with no gene match: 1. The CDR3 is 16 amino acids. The CDR3 coding sequence is TGTGCCAGCAGCCAAGACGGACAGGGGGCTAACTATGGCTACACCTTC. As protein: CASSQDGQGANYGYTF.

The chain combines TRBV29-1 with TRBJ2-1; 9 bases fit TRBD2. This CDR3 contains 14 residues. The V gene end was trimmed by 1 base and the J gene end by 7 bases; junction bases not matched to a gene: 5. Germline assignment: CDR1 SQVTM and CDR2 ANQGSEA. The CDR3 DNA is TGCAGCGTTGAAGGGGCTAGCGGGGCGAATGAGCAGTTCTTC. It codes for CSVEGASGANEQFF.

In its sample, this clonotype was seen a few times. The gene calls are TRBV9 and TRBJ2-5; D may match TRBD1 or TRBD2 (5 bases each). V was pared by 0 bases and J by 1 base, with 13 bases between. CDR3 length: 16 residues. CDR1 is SGDLS and CDR2 is YYNGEE in the germline V gene. This CDR3 reads CASSVGGAGFQETQYF. CDR3 DNA sequence: TGTGCCAGCAGCGTAGGAGGGGCGGGCTTCCAAGAGACCCAGTACTTC.